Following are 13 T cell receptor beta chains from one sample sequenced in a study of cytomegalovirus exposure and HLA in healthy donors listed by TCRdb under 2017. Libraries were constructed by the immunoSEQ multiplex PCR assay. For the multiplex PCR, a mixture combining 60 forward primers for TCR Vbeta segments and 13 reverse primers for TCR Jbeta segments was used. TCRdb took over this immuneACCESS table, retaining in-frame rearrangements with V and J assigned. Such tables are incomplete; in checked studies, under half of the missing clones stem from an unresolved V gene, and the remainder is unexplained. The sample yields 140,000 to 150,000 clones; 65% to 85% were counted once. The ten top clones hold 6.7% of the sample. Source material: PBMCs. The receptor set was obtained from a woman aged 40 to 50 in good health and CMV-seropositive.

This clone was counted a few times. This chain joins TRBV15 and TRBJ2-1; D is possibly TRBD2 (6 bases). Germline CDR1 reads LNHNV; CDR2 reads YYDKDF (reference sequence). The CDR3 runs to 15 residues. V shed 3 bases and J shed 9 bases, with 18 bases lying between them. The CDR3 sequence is CATSSMGGMGSEQFF. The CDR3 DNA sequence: TGTGCCACCAGCAGTATGGGGGGAATGGGGAGTGAGCAGTTCTTC.

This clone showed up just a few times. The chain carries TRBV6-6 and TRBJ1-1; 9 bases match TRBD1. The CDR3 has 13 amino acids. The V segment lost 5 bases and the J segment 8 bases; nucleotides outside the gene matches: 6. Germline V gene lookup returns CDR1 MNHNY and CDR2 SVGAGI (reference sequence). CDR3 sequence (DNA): TGTGCCAGCAGTCTCGGGACAGGGAGAGAAGCTTTCTTT. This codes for CASSLGTGREAFF.

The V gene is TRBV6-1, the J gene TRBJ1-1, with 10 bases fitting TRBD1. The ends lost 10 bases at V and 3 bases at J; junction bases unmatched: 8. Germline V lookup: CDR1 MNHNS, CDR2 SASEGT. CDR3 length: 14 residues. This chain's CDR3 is CATQSGTGDTEAFF. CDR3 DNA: TGTGCCACCCAATCCGGGACAGGGGACACTGAAGCTTTCTTT.

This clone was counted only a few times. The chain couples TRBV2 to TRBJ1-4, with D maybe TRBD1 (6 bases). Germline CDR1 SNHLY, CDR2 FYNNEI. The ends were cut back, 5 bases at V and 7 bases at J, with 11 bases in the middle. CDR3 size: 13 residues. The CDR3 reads CASSYRAGEKLFF. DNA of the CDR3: TGTGCCAGCAGTTACAGGGCCGGTGAAAAACTGTTTTTT.

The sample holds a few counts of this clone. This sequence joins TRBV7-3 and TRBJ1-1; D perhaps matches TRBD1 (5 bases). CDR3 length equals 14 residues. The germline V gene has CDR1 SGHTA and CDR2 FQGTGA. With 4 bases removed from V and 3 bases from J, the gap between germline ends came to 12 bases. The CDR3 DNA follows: TGTGCCAGCAGCTCCATTGGCAGGGACACTGAAGCTTTCTTT. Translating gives CASSSIGRDTEAFF.

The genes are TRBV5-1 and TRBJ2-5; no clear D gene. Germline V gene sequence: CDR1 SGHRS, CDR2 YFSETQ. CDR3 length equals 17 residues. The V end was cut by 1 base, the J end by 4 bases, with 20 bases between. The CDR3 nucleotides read TGCGCCAGCAGCTTGAGTGCGGTTGCCCTGGCTGGAGAGACCCAGTACTTC. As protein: CASSLSAVALAGETQYF.

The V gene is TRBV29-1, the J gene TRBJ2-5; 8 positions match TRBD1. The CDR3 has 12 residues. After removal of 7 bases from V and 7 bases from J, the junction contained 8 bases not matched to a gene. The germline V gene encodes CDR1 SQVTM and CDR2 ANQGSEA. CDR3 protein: CSAGQVGGTQYF. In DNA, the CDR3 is TGCAGCGCGGGACAGGTGGGAGGGACCCAGTACTTC.

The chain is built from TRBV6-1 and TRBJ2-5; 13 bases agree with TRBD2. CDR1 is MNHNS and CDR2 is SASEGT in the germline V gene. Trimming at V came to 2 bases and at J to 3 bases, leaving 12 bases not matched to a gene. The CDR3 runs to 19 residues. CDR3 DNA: TGTGCCAGCAGTGAATTTTTTCTTCTGACTAGCGGGGGGAAAGAGACCCAGTACTTC. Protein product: CASSEFFLLTSGGKETQYF.

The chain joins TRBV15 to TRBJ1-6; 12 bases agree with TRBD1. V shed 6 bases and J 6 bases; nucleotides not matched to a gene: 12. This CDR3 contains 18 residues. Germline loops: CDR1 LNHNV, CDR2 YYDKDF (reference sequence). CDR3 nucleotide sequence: TGTGCCACCAGTCGCCCGGGACAGGGGGCGAGGGGTAATTCACCCCTCCACTTT. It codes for CATSRPGQGARGNSPLHF.

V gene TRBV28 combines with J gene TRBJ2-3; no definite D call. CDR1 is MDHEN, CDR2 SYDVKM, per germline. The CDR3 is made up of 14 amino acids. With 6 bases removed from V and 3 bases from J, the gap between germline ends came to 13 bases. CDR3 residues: CASSLRIRTDTQYF. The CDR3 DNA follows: TGTGCCAGCAGCCTGAGGATAAGGACAGATACGCAGTATTTT.

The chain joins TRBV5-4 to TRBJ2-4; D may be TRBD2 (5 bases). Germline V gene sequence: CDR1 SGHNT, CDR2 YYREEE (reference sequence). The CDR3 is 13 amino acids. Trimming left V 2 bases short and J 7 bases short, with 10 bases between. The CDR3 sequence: CASSFWESNIQYF. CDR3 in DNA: TGTGCCAGCAGCTTTTGGGAGTCGAACATTCAGTACTTC.

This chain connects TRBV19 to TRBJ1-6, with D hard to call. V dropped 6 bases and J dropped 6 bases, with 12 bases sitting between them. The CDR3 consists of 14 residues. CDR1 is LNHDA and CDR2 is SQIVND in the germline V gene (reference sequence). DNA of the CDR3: TGTGCCAGTAGAGGAGGGCTTTCTAATTCACCCCTCCACTTT. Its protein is CASRGGLSNSPLHF.

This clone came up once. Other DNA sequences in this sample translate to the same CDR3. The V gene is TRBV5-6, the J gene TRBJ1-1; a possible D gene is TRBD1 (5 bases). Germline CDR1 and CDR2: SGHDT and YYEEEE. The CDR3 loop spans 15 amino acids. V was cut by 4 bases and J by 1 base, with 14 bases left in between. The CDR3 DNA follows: TGTGCCAGCAGCAAACCACGCGGGGGGAACACTGAAGCTTTCTTT. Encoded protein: CASSKPRGGNTEAFF.